A selection of T cell receptor beta chains follows, all from one sample in a study of T cell repertoires in cytomegalovirus infection. Each CDR3 protein gets one entry after TCRdb re-called the reads with MiXCR. The data hold almost 550,000 distinct CDR3 sequences, with approximately 16% observed a single time. Sequencing used CD8+ T cells from PBMCs. These receptors all come from a human donor in good health (CMV status not recorded). Some clones in this sample may be carry-over from other donors' samples. Both conserved end residues are part of each CDR3. The order of the fields is clone size, D gene, J gene, V gene, CDR3 protein, CDR3 DNA. D genes are given only for firm matches. The size entry is marked missing in some rows and otherwise reads once, few, many or a size class.

abundance: few; d_gene: NA; j_gene: TRBJ1-2; v_gene: TRBV27; CDR3aa: CASRYRGTGYGYTF; CDR3nt: TGTGCCAGCCGATACCGGGGGACGGGCTATGGCTACACCTTC
abundance: few; d_gene: NA; j_gene: TRBJ2-2; v_gene: TRBV5-4; CDR3aa: CASSPFIGDPTGELFF; CDR3nt: TGTGCCAGCAGCCCCTTTATAGGGGACCCGACCGGGGAGCTGTTTTTT
abundance: few; d_gene: TRBD1; j_gene: TRBJ1-1; v_gene: TRBV11-2; CDR3aa: CASRRTGTAEAFF; CDR3nt: TGTGCCAGCAGACGGACCGGGACAGCTGAAGCTTTCTTT
abundance: many; d_gene: TRBD1; j_gene: TRBJ1-1; v_gene: TRBV7-9; CDR3aa: CASSHADRGTEAFF; CDR3nt: TGTGCCAGCAGCCACGCGGACAGGGGCACTGAAGCTTTCTTT
abundance: many; d_gene: NA; j_gene: TRBJ2-1; v_gene: TRBV6-1; CDR3aa: CASNYFSYNEQFF; CDR3nt: TGTGCCAGCAACTACTTCTCCTACAATGAGCAGTTCTTC
abundance: few; d_gene: TRBD2; j_gene: TRBJ2-1; v_gene: TRBV5-4; CDR3aa: CASRAGTTEQFF; CDR3nt: TGTGCCAGCAGGGCCGGGACTACCGAGCAGTTCTTC
abundance: few; d_gene: TRBD2; j_gene: TRBJ2-7; v_gene: TRBV20-1; CDR3aa: CSGLRALADVYEQYF; CDR3nt: TGCAGCGGACTCCGGGCACTAGCGGATGTCTACGAGCAGTACTTC
abundance: many; d_gene: NA; j_gene: TRBJ1-3; v_gene: TRBV7-2; CDR3aa: CASSLSQEGRGNTIYF; CDR3nt: TGTGCCAGCAGCCTCAGCCAGGAGGGGAGGGGAAACACCATATATTTT
abundance: many; d_gene: NA; j_gene: TRBJ1-1; v_gene: TRBV28; CDR3aa: CASSGGGRGYTEAFF; CDR3nt: TGTGCCAGCAGTGGGGGGGGGCGCGGATACACTGAAGCTTTCTTT
abundance: NA; d_gene: TRBD1; j_gene: TRBJ2-1; v_gene: TRBV20-1; CDR3aa: CSARTTGTYNEQFF; CDR3nt: TGCAGCGCACGTACGACAGGGACCTACAATGAGCAGTTCTTC
abundance: NA; d_gene: NA; j_gene: TRBJ1-2; v_gene: TRBV20-1; CDR3aa: CSARGPRGYGYTF; CDR3nt: TGCAGTGCTCGGGGACCTCGCGGCTATGGCTACACCTTC
abundance: many; d_gene: TRBD1; j_gene: TRBJ1-2; v_gene: TRBV12-3/TRBV12-4; CDR3aa: CATNPAGGGGYTF; CDR3nt: TGTGCCACCAACCCGGCAGGGGGCGGTGGCTACACCTTC
abundance: NA; d_gene: NA; j_gene: TRBJ2-2; v_gene: TRBV5-1; CDR3aa: CASSEPGGPGELFF; CDR3nt: TGCGCCAGCAGCGAGCCTGGGGGTCCCGGGGAGCTGTTTTTT
abundance: many; d_gene: NA; j_gene: TRBJ1-2; v_gene: TRBV7-3; CDR3aa: CASSPTGSPGNYGYTF; CDR3nt: TGTGCCAGCAGCCCGACAGGATCCCCAGGGAATTATGGCTACACCTTC
abundance: few; d_gene: NA; j_gene: TRBJ2-7; v_gene: TRBV2; CDR3aa: CASSGSTREQYF; CDR3nt: TGTGCCAGCAGTGGGAGTACACGCGAGCAGTACTTC
abundance: few; d_gene: TRBD2; j_gene: TRBJ2-3; v_gene: TRBV2; CDR3aa: CASDGTSGRTDTQYF; CDR3nt: TGTGCCAGCGACGGGACTAGCGGGAGGACAGATACGCAGTATTTT
abundance: many; d_gene: TRBD1; j_gene: TRBJ1-1; v_gene: TRBV7-9; CDR3aa: CASTGADRGKRTEAFF; CDR3nt: TGTGCCAGCACCGGGGCCGACAGGGGGAAGAGGACTGAAGCTTTCTTT